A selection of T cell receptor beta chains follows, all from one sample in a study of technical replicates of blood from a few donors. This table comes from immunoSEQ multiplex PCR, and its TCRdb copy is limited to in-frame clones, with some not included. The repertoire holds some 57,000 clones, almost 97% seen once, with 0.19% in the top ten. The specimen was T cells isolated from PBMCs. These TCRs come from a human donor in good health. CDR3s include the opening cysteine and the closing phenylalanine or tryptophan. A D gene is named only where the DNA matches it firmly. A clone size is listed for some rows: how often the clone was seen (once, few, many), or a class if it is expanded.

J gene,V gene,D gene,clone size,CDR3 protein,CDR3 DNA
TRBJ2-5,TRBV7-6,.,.,CASSLGYSGEETQYF,TGTGCCAGCAGCTTAGGTTATTCGGGGGAAGAGACCCAGTACTTC
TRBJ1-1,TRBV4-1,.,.,CASSHKTGNTEAFF,TGCGCCAGCAGCCACAAGACAGGGAACACTGAAGCTTTCTTT
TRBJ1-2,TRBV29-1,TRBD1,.,CSVDTGTGLYYGYTF,TGCAGCGTTGATACCGGGACAGGTCTGTACTATGGCTACACCTTC
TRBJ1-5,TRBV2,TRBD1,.,CASSRTGGESNQPQHF,TGTGCCAGCAGTCGGACAGGGGGCGAAAGCAATCAGCCCCAGCATTTT
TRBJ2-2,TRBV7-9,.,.,CASSLEGGTGELFF,TGTGCCAGCAGCTTAGAAGGGGGTACCGGGGAGCTGTTTTTT
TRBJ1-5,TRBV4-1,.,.,CASSQAAPGVLVQPQHF,TGCGCCAGCAGCCAAGCTGCCCCGGGAGTCCTTGTGCAGCCCCAGCATTTT
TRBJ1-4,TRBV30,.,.,CAWSVLRLGGLFF,TGTGCCTGGAGTGTACTTCGTCTGGGAGGCCTGTTTTTT
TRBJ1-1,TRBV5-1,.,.,CASSFGQTENTEAFF,TGCGCCAGCAGCTTCGGACAGACGGAAAACACTGAAGCTTTCTTT
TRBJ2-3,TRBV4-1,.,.,CASSQPQTGDTQYF,TGCGCCAGCAGCCAACCTCAAACCGGGGATACGCAGTATTTT
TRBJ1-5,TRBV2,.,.,CASSVGALNQPQHF,TGTGCCAGCAGTGTGGGGGCCCTAAATCAGCCCCAGCATTTT
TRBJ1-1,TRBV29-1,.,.,CSLSGSPVTEAFF,TGCAGCCTGTCAGGGTCGCCGGTAACTGAAGCTTTCTTT
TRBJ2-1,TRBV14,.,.,CASSFRRDSYNEQFF,TGTGCCAGCAGCTTCCGGAGGGACTCCTACAATGAGCAGTTCTTC
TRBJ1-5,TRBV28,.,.,CASSLSGARDQPQHF,TGTGCCAGCAGTTTATCAGGGGCGCGCGATCAGCCCCAGCATTTT
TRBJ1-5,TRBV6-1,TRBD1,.,CASTRQGYSNQPQHF,TGTGCCAGCACCAGACAGGGTTATAGCAATCAGCCCCAGCATTTT
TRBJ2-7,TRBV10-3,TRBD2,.,CAISLTGTTASYEQYF,TGTGCCATCAGCCTCACCGGGACTACCGCCTCCTACGAGCAGTACTTC
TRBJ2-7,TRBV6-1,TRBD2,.,CATASVERGTYEQYF,TGTGCCACCGCTTCGGTCGAGCGGGGGACCTACGAGCAGTACTTC
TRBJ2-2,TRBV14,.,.,CASSPRLPAGNGELFF,TGTGCCAGCAGCCCTCGACTGCCGGCGGGAAACGGGGAGCTGTTTTTT
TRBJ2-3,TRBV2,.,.,CASSPLSGDTQYF,TGTGCCAGCAGCCCCCTGAGCGGGGATACGCAGTATTTT
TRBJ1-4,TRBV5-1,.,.,CASSLAQGPNEKLFF,TGCGCCAGCAGCTTGGCGCAGGGGCCGAATGAAAAACTGTTTTTT
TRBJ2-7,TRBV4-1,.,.,CASSQAIFYEQYF,TGCGCCAGCAGCCAAGCCATTTTCTACGAGCAGTACTTC
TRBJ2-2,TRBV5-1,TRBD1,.,CASSIWTGQNTGELFF,TGCGCCAGCAGCATATGGACAGGGCAGAACACCGGGGAGCTGTTTTTT
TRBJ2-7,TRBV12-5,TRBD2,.,CASGSTSGGAGSTYEQYF,TGTGCTAGTGGTTCGACTAGCGGGGGGGCCGGTTCAACCTACGAGCAGTACTTC
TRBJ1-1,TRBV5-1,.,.,CASRSKETEAFF,TGCGCCAGCAGAAGTAAGGAGACTGAAGCTTTCTTT
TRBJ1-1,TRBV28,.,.,CASLVGGGVAEAFF,TGTGCCAGCCTGGTGGGCGGGGGTGTTGCTGAAGCTTTCTTT
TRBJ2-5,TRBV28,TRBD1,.,CASSLLLLGDSQETQYF,TGTGCCAGCAGTTTATTACTTTTAGGGGACAGCCAAGAGACCCAGTACTTC
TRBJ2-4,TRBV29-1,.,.,CSVESGLNIQYF,TGCAGCGTTGAATCCGGACTAAACATTCAGTACTTC
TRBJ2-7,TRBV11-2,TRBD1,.,CASSSAGTGVEQYF,TGTGCCAGCAGCTCCGCCGGGACAGGGGTCGAGCAGTACTTC
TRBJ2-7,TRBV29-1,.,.,CSVETAYEQYF,TGCAGCGTTGAGACAGCCTACGAGCAGTACTTC
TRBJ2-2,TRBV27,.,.,CASSTQGFNTGELFF,TGTGCCAGCAGTACCCAGGGATTCAACACCGGGGAGCTGTTTTTT
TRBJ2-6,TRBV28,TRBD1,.,CASSTQGAAGANVLTF,TGTGCCAGCAGTACACAGGGGGCGGCTGGGGCCAACGTCCTGACTTTC
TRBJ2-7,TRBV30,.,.,CAWPSPRLPHQGHYEQYF,TGTGCCTGGCCCTCCCCGCGCCTTCCTCATCAGGGCCACTACGAGCAGTACTTC
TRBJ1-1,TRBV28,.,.,CASSLPPGRPNTEAFF,TGTGCCAGCAGTTTACCCCCAGGCCGACCGAACACTGAAGCTTTCTTT
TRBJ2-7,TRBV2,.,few,CASSYYEQYF,TGTGCCAGCAGCTACTACGAGCAGTACTTC
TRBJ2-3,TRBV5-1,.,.,CASGLGGDTQYF,TGCGCCAGCGGTCTTGGGGGGGATACGCAGTATTTT
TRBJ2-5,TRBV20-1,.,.,CSARGPETQYF,TGCAGTGCTAGGGGCCCCGAGACCCAGTACTTC
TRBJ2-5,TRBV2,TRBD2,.,CASKRTSGLQETQYF,TGTGCCAGCAAGCGGACTAGCGGGCTCCAAGAGACCCAGTACTTC
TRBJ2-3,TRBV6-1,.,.,CASSEVRGSRTDTQYF,TGTGCCAGCAGTGAAGTCCGGGGGAGTAGGACAGATACGCAGTATTTT
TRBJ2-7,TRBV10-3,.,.,CAISESDPLTASEQYF,TGTGCCATCAGTGAGTCGGATCCACTTACAGCCTCCGAGCAGTACTTC
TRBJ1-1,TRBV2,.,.,CASKGGKAFF,TGTGCCAGCAAAGGGGGAAAAGCTTTCTTT
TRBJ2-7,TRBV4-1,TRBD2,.,CASSTRPLRTSGGDSYEQYF,TGCGCCAGCAGTACCCGCCCGTTAAGGACTAGCGGGGGCGATTCCTACGAGCAGTACTTC
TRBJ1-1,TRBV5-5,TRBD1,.,CASSPRGGQGATEAFF,TGTGCCAGCAGCCCCAGAGGAGGACAGGGCGCCACTGAAGCTTTCTTT
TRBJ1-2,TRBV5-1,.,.,CASSLTGSNYGYTF,TGCGCCAGCAGCTTGACGGGTTCCAACTATGGCTACACCTTC
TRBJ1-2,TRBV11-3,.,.,CASSFGGLSGYTF,TGTGCCAGCAGCTTCGGGGGATTGAGTGGCTACACCTTC